This is a list of T cell receptor beta chains from one sample in a study of blood T cells in healthy people across ages. TCRdb recomputed calls from the 5' RACE reads with MiXCR, one row per CDR3 protein. The repertoire has around 1,500,000 distinct CDR3 sequences, roughly 40% of them found once; the top ten carry 7% to 9.5%. The specimen sequenced was blood. The receptors here all came from a young woman in good health. Each CDR3 is given with its conserved first and last residue. The order of the fields is V gene, clone size, J gene, D gene, CDR3 DNA, CDR3 protein. D genes are given only for firm matches. Where a row states a size, it is once, few, many or the class of an expanded clone; other rows omit it.

>TRBV29-1|few|TRBJ2-3|-
TGCAGCGTTACTTGGGGTCCCACAGATACGCAGTATTTT
CSVTWGPTDTQYF
>TRBV6-7|-|TRBJ1-4|-
TGTGTCAGCAGGCCCGGGGGCGGCGAAACTAATGAAAAACTGTTTTTT
CVSRPGGGETNEKLFF
>TRBV6-1|once|TRBJ1-1|-
TGTGCCGGCAGTGGCTCGAACCGACCGTTGGACACTGAAGCTTTCTTT
CAGSGSNRPLDTEAFF
>TRBV28|-|TRBJ2-3|TRBD1
TGTGCCAGCAGGGAAGTGGTCAGAAAGCAGGGGGCCCGCACAGATACGCAGTATTTT
CASREVVRKQGARTDTQYF
>TRBV21-1|-|TRBJ2-7|-
TGTGCCAGCAGCAAAAGCGGGGACCGAGCGAGAGGGAACGAGCAGTACTTC
CASSKSGDRARGNEQYF
>TRBV6-5|many|TRBJ2-1|TRBD2
TGTGCCAGCAGCCCACTAGCGGGAGGTATTAACAATGAGCAGTTCTTC
CASSPLAGGINNEQFF
>TRBV20-1|-|TRBJ2-3|-
TGCAGTGCTAAAGAAGGGGCGGGGCCCACAGATACGCAGTATTTT
CSAKEGAGPTDTQYF
>TRBV10-3|-|TRBJ1-4|-
TGTGCCATCAGTGAGCTCAGCCTGGGGGCGAATAATGAAAAACTGTTTTTT
CAISELSLGANNEKLFF
>TRBV29-1|few|TRBJ2-7|-
TGCAGCGCCCTGAAAGAGCAGGGTAGCTCCTACAATGAGCAGTACTTC
CSALKEQGSSYNEQYF
>TRBV20-1|once|TRBJ2-7|-
TGCAGTGCTAGGAGGGCTCATACCCTATACAATGAGCAGTACTTC
CSARRAHTLYNEQYF
>TRBV5-1|-|TRBJ2-3|-
TGCGCCAGCAGCTTGGCCTCGGGTAAGGCCACAGATACGCAGTATTTT
CASSLASGKATDTQYF
>TRBV11-2|-|TRBJ2-6|-
TGTGCCAGCAGCTTAGACGCGTACACTCTAGGTGGCGGGGCCAACGTCCTGACTTTC
CASSLDAYTLGGGANVLTF
>TRBV4-1|-|TRBJ2-5|TRBD2
TGCGCCAGCAGCCAACCTTCGGGGGGAGGGGAGACCCAGTACTTC
CASSQPSGGGETQYF
>TRBV12-3/TRBV12-4|-|TRBJ2-7|TRBD2
TGTGCCAGCAGTTGGACTAGCGGGAGGGCCGAGCAGTACTTC
CASSWTSGRAEQYF
>TRBV7-2|once|TRBJ2-1|-
TGTGCCAGCACAAATATGGGTCTGCAGTTCTTC
CASTNMGLQFF
>TRBV12-5|few|TRBJ2-1|-
TGTGCTAGTGGTTTGGTGAAGGGTGAGCAGTTCTTC
CASGLVKGEQFF
>TRBV7-8|-|TRBJ2-3|TRBD2
TGTGCCAGCAGCTTAGCGCTTGGACTAGCGGGATTAACAGATACGCAGTATTTT
CASSLALGLAGLTDTQYF
>TRBV27|many|TRBJ1-6|-
TGTGCCAGCAGTCCCGGCCGTAATTCACCCCTCCACTTT
CASSPGRNSPLHF
>TRBV10-3|-|TRBJ2-7|TRBD2
TGTGCCATCAGTCCCGGGACTAGCGGGACACGCGCCTACGAGCAGTACTTC
CAISPGTSGTRAYEQYF
>TRBV20-1|-|TRBJ1-4|-
TGCAGTGCCCGGAACGCGCAGGGGCGATCTAATGAAAAACTGTTTTTT
CSARNAQGRSNEKLFF
>TRBV7-9|-|TRBJ2-7|-
TGTGCCAGCAGCCCCCGGGGGCTGACTCTCTACGAGCAGTACTTC
CASSPRGLTLYEQYF
>TRBV20-1|-|TRBJ2-7|TRBD2
TGCAGTGCTGGGAACGTGGCGGGGGGATCTTACGAGCAGTACTTC
CSAGNVAGGSYEQYF
>TRBV27|-|TRBJ1-6|TRBD1
TGTGCCAGCAGTTTAACGACAGGGGGTGTAGCACCCCTCCACTTT
CASSLTTGGVAPLHF
>TRBV20-1|many|TRBJ2-5|TRBD2
TGCAGTGCCGGACCCTCTAGCGGGGGGAAAGAGACCCAGTACTTC
CSAGPSSGGKETQYF
>TRBV5-1|-|TRBJ2-7|-
TGCGCCAGCAGCTTGGATGGACAGTCTAGAGACGAGCAGTACTTC
CASSLDGQSRDEQYF
>TRBV4-2|-|TRBJ2-1|TRBD2
TGTGCCAGCAGCCACTACCAGGGACTAGCGGGAGGAAGCTCCTACAATGAGCAGTTCTTC
CASSHYQGLAGGSSYNEQFF
>TRBV6-5|-|TRBJ2-3|-
TGTGCCAGCAGTTACTCGGGGACCACAAAAGATACGCAGTATTTT
CASSYSGTTKDTQYF
>TRBV9|-|TRBJ2-7|-
TGTGCCAGCAGCGCCTCGAATGAGCAGTACTTC
CASSASNEQYF
>TRBV28|few|TRBJ2-7|-
TGTGCCAGCAGTTTACCCCAGGCGGCAGGGGTCTACGAGCAGTACTTC
CASSLPQAAGVYEQYF
>TRBV20-1|-|TRBJ2-1|-
TGCAGTGCCCAGAGCTCCGCGGACCCCTACAATGAGCAGTTCTTC
CSAQSSADPYNEQFF
>TRBV7-9|-|TRBJ1-4|-
TGTGCCAGCGGGGGGATCGCAACTAATGAAAAACTGTTTTTT
CASGGIATNEKLFF
>TRBV11-2|-|TRBJ1-6|-
TGTGCCAGCAGTGCCCCGCCGGGAGGGGCGGGTTCACCCCTCCACTTT
CASSAPPGGAGSPLHF
>TRBV7-2|-|TRBJ2-1|TRBD2
TGTGCCAGCAGCTACAGCGGGGGGGTCTCCTACAATGAGCAGTTCTTC
CASSYSGGVSYNEQFF
>TRBV29-1|-|TRBJ1-2|-
TGCAGCGTTGTTGGGTCCTCCGGCTACACCTTC
CSVVGSSGYTF
>TRBV6-1|-|TRBJ2-5|-
TGTGCCAGCAGTGTAATGGAGGAGACCCAGTACTTC
CASSVMEETQYF
>TRBV28|few|TRBJ2-2|-
TGTGCCAGCAGTTTAGACAGTTTAACCGGGGAGCTGTTTTTT
CASSLDSLTGELFF
>TRBV20-1|-|TRBJ2-3|TRBD2
TGCAGTGCTCCTAGCGGGGAAGGCACAGATACGCAGTATTTT
CSAPSGEGTDTQYF
>TRBV5-1|few|TRBJ2-1|-
TGCGCCAGCAGCTTGGAGGGCGGGACCCTTAGGCGGGATGAGCAGTTCTTC
CASSLEGGTLRRDEQFF
>TRBV10-3|-|TRBJ1-5|-
TGTGCCAACACTGGGGGGGCCGGTCAGCCCCAGCATTTT
CANTGGAGQPQHF
>TRBV20-1|few|TRBJ1-2|-
TGCAGTGCTAGTTCCCAGACCCCCTATGGCTACACCTTC
CSASSQTPYGYTF
>TRBV28|few|TRBJ1-2|-
TGTGCCAGCACTTTCTCCCCAGGCGTTATCTATGGCTACACCTTC
CASTFSPGVIYGYTF
>TRBV7-9|-|TRBJ1-1|TRBD1
TGTGCCAGCAGCTTATGGGACAGGACGAACACTGAAGCTTTCTTT
CASSLWDRTNTEAFF
>TRBV6-5|-|TRBJ2-1|-
TGTGCCAGCAGTTACTCGAGGAGAGACAATGAGCAGTTCTTC
CASSYSRRDNEQFF
>TRBV5-1|once|TRBJ2-1|-
TGCGCCAGCGTATCTTCCTCCAGTGAGTCCCATGAGCAGTTCTTC
CASVSSSSESHEQFF
>TRBV7-2|-|TRBJ2-1|-
TGTGCCAGCAGCCCCCTGCCCCTTGAGTACAATGAGCAGTTCTTC
CASSPLPLEYNEQFF
>TRBV7-9|-|TRBJ2-7|TRBD1
TGTGCCAGCAGCTCCTCTGGACAGGCATACTCCTACGAGCAGTACTTC
CASSSSGQAYSYEQYF
>TRBV14|few|TRBJ2-7|TRBD1
TGTGCCAGCAGCCAAGATCTGGGACAGGGGGGGAACGAGCAGTACTTC
CASSQDLGQGGNEQYF
>TRBV29-1|few|TRBJ1-1|-
TGCAGCGTCGCCGACATGAACACTGAAGCTTTCTTT
CSVADMNTEAFF
>TRBV4-1|-|TRBJ1-1|TRBD1
TGCGCCAGCAGCCTGGGACAGGGGGCTTTTGGCACTGAAGCTTTCTTT
CASSLGQGAFGTEAFF
>TRBV20-1|few|TRBJ2-7|-
TGCAGTGCTCGAACTGATGCAGACCACGAGCAGTACTTC
CSARTDADHEQYF
>TRBV7-9|-|TRBJ1-2|-
TGTGCCAGCAGCTCCCTAGGGCTGGGTGACTATGGCTACACCTTC
CASSSLGLGDYGYTF
>TRBV3-1|-|TRBJ1-2|-
TGTGCCAGCAGCTACACAGGGCCTTCCTATGGCTACACCTTC
CASSYTGPSYGYTF
>TRBV11-2|few|TRBJ2-7|-
TGTGCCAGCAGCTTAGTTCGGGGTTTGCGAGACGAGCAGTACTTC
CASSLVRGLRDEQYF
>TRBV12-3/TRBV12-4|-|TRBJ2-1|-
TGTGCCAGCAGTGGTCCGGACAATGAGCAGTTCTTC
CASSGPDNEQFF